Listed below are T cell receptor beta chains from one sample, sequenced in a study of response to subunit inactivated influenza vaccine. TCRdb reprocessed the RT-PCR reads via MiXCR and lists one record per CDR3 protein. The repertoire holds about 160,000 distinct CDR3 sequences, 11% seen once, with approximately 13% in the top ten. The sequencing used non-naive T cells sorted from PBMCs, collected more than 35 days after vaccination. These receptor sequences come from a man in his forties or fifties who received an inactivated influenza vaccine. Each CDR3 is given with its conserved first and last residue. The order of the fields is D gene, V gene, CDR3 length, J gene, clone size, CDR3 protein, CDR3 DNA. A D gene is named only where the DNA matches it firmly. Only part of the rows carry a size: once, few, many, or a class if the clone is expanded.

>TRBD1|TRBV7-2|15|TRBJ2-7|many
CASSLGQGISYEQYF
TGTGCCAGCAGCCTTGGACAGGGCATCTCCTACGAGCAGTACTTC
>TRBD2|TRBV7-2|15|TRBJ2-1|few
CASSLRGGLNNEQFF
TGTGCCAGCAGCTTGCGGGGGGGCCTTAACAATGAGCAGTTCTTC
>TRBD2|TRBV7-8|19|TRBJ2-6|few
CASSLGASGGAAGANVLTF
TGTGCCAGCAGCTTAGGGGCTAGCGGGGGGGCCGCTGGGGCCAACGTCCTGACTTTC
>.|TRBV6-2/TRBV6-3|16|TRBJ2-1|few
CASHIGQPGSYNEQFF
TGTGCCAGCCATATCGGTCAGCCGGGATCCTACAATGAGCAGTTCTTC
>TRBD2|TRBV5-1|15|TRBJ2-5|many
CASTPTSGSKETQYF
TGCGCCAGCACCCCGACTAGCGGGAGTAAAGAGACCCAGTACTTC
>TRBD1|TRBV20-1|12|TRBJ1-2|.
CSATRVGQGYTF
TGCAGTGCCACGAGGGTGGGACAGGGCTACACCTTC
>.|TRBV3-1|13|TRBJ2-1|many
CASSQLGINEQFF
TGTGCCAGCAGCCAGCTTGGTATTAATGAGCAGTTCTTC
>.|TRBV12-3/TRBV12-4|11|TRBJ2-2|.
CASSPQGELFF
TGTGCCAGCAGTCCCCAGGGGGAGCTGTTTTTT
>.|TRBV10-3|11|TRBJ1-2|.
CAISGQLGYTF
TGTGCCATCAGTGGACAGCTTGGCTACACCTTC
>TRBD2|TRBV5-6|15|TRBJ2-7|.
CASSNRGVLSYEQYF
TGTGCCAGCAGTAACCGGGGGGTTTTGTCCTACGAGCAGTACTTC
>.|TRBV5-1|14|TRBJ1-4|few
CASRPSGTNEKLFF
TGCGCCAGCAGACCCTCCGGGACTAATGAAAAACTGTTTTTT
>.|TRBV7-2|16|TRBJ2-7|few
CASSLVAFTKTYEQYF
TGTGCCAGCAGCTTAGTCGCTTTTACGAAGACCTACGAGCAGTACTTC
>.|TRBV6-2/TRBV6-3|14|TRBJ1-4|few
CASNSGTTGEKLFF
TGTGCCAGCAATTCCGGGACGACGGGTGAAAAACTGTTTTTT
>.|TRBV5-1|13|TRBJ2-5|.
CASTWRQGETQYF
TGCGCCAGCACCTGGAGGCAGGGCGAGACCCAGTACTTC
>TRBD2|TRBV6-2/TRBV6-3|15|TRBJ2-1|few
CASSRLAGGVDEQFF
TGTGCCAGCAGCCGACTAGCGGGAGGGGTCGATGAGCAGTTCTTC
>TRBD1|TRBV4-2|20|TRBJ2-2|few
CASSPTPGQGAQSPTGELFF
TGTGCCAGCAGCCCTACCCCCGGACAGGGGGCGCAAAGTCCCACCGGGGAGCTGTTTTTT
>.|TRBV3-1|15|TRBJ2-5|few
CASSQDPGRQETQYF
TGTGCCAGCAGCCAAGATCCGGGCAGGCAAGAGACCCAGTACTTC
>TRBD2|TRBV28|14|TRBJ2-2|few
CASSSGLAAGELFF
TGTGCCAGCAGCTCCGGACTAGCTGCCGGGGAGCTGTTTTTT
>.|TRBV12-3/TRBV12-4|13|TRBJ1-1|many
CASSLGRLTEAFF
TGTGCCAGCAGCCTAGGACGGTTAACTGAAGCTTTCTTT
>TRBD1|TRBV5-1|14|TRBJ2-1|many
CASRVRGLDNEQFF
TGCGCCAGCAGGGTCAGGGGGCTAGACAATGAGCAGTTCTTC
>.|TRBV3-1|14|TRBJ1-1|.
CASSQDQPRTEAFF
TGTGCCAGCAGCCAAGACCAACCGAGGACTGAAGCTTTCTTT
>TRBD2|TRBV12-3/TRBV12-4|18|TRBJ2-1|.
CASSFSGTSGASYNEQFF
TGTGCCAGCAGTTTTTCCGGGACTAGCGGAGCCTCCTACAATGAGCAGTTCTTC
>.|TRBV6-2/TRBV6-3|14|TRBJ2-5|.
CASSRLIRGETQYF
TGTGCCAGCAGCCGGCTTATCAGGGGAGAGACCCAGTACTTC
>TRBD1|TRBV18|17|TRBJ1-1|few
CASSPIPLGQGETEAFF
TGTGCCAGCTCACCAATCCCTCTCGGACAGGGGGAAACTGAAGCTTTCTTT
>.|TRBV5-1|15|TRBJ2-1|few
CASSLVGQRGHEQFF
TGCGCCAGCAGCTTGGTGGGTCAACGAGGGCATGAGCAGTTCTTC
>.|TRBV4-1|14|TRBJ2-5|.
CASSRVRGAETQYF
TGCGCCAGCAGCCGAGTACGGGGGGCAGAGACCCAGTACTTC
>.|TRBV18|13|TRBJ2-5|many
CASSPRGEETQYF
TGTGCCAGCTCACCTCGGGGTGAAGAGACCCAGTACTTC
>TRBD1|TRBV6-9|13|TRBJ2-7|.
CASNRDSDNEQYF
TGTGCCAGCAACCGGGACAGCGACAATGAGCAGTACTTC
>TRBD1|TRBV29-1|15|TRBJ2-3|few
CSVAGQGARLDTQYF
TGCAGCGTCGCTGGACAGGGGGCACGATTGGATACGCAGTATTTT
>TRBD2|TRBV12-3/TRBV12-4|17|TRBJ2-4|.
CASRGSGRERAKNIQYF
TGTGCCAGCAGGGGTAGCGGGAGGGAAAGGGCCAAAAACATTCAGTACTTC
>.|TRBV7-2|13|TRBJ1-5|few
CASSSKANQPQHF
TGTGCCAGCAGCTCAAAGGCCAATCAGCCCCAGCATTTT
>.|TRBV21-1|15|TRBJ2-1|few
CASMGGVFPINEQFF
TGTGCCAGCATGGGGGGAGTCTTCCCAATTAATGAGCAGTTCTTC
>.|TRBV2|13|TRBJ2-7|many
CASSAGTPYEQYF
TGTGCCAGCAGTGCCGGGACCCCCTACGAGCAGTACTTC
>.|TRBV19|18|TRBJ2-6|.
CASSIRAGLASGANVLTF
TGTGCCAGTAGTATAAGGGCAGGGTTGGCCTCTGGGGCCAACGTCCTGACTTTC
>.|TRBV7-2|15|TRBJ2-3|many
CASSSDGRSTDTQYF
TGTGCCAGCAGCTCCGACGGCCGATCCACAGATACGCAGTATTTT
>.|TRBV5-8|15|TRBJ1-5|.
CASSSTGPRDQPQHF
TGTGCCAGCAGCAGTACGGGACCCAGGGATCAGCCCCAGCATTTT
>TRBD2|TRBV6-2/TRBV6-3|21|TRBJ2-6|.
CASSYGTSGGASESGANVLTF
TGTGCCAGCAGTTATGGGACTAGCGGGGGGGCAAGCGAGTCTGGGGCCAACGTCCTGACTTTC
>TRBD1|TRBV5-1|15|TRBJ2-2|few
CASSLRQGEAGELFF
TGCGCCAGCAGCTTGAGACAGGGTGAGGCCGGGGAGCTGTTTTTT
>.|TRBV24-1|12|TRBJ2-5|.
CATSDLRETQHF
TGTGCCACCAGTGATTTGCGGGAGACCCAGCACTTC
>TRBD2|TRBV10-3|15|TRBJ2-1|many
CAISGTSGAYNEQFF
TGTGCCATCAGTGGGACTAGCGGGGCCTACAATGAGCAGTTCTTC
>.|TRBV20-1|15|TRBJ2-2|.
CSALSTGLNTGELFF
TGCAGTGCTCTTTCGACTGGATTGAACACCGGGGAGCTGTTTTTT
>.|TRBV9|14|TRBJ2-7|few
CASARAPTSYEQYF
TGTGCCAGTGCGCGAGCGCCGACTTCCTACGAGCAGTACTTC
>TRBD2|TRBV20-1|17|TRBJ2-3|.
CSARRETAGGRGDTQYF
TGCAGTGCTAGACGGGAAACAGCGGGGGGACGAGGAGATACGCAGTATTTT
>.|TRBV28|13|TRBJ2-7|.
CASSSAVPYEQYF
TGTGCCAGCAGTTCCGCCGTTCCCTACGAGCAGTACTTC
>TRBD2|TRBV4-3|15|TRBJ2-1|few
CASSQREGSYNEQFF
TGCGCCAGCAGCCAGCGGGAGGGCTCCTACAATGAGCAGTTCTTC
>TRBD1|TRBV3-1|14|TRBJ2-7|.
CASSPGTVLPAQYF
TGTGCCAGCAGCCCAGGGACAGTTCTGCCCGCCCAGTACTTC